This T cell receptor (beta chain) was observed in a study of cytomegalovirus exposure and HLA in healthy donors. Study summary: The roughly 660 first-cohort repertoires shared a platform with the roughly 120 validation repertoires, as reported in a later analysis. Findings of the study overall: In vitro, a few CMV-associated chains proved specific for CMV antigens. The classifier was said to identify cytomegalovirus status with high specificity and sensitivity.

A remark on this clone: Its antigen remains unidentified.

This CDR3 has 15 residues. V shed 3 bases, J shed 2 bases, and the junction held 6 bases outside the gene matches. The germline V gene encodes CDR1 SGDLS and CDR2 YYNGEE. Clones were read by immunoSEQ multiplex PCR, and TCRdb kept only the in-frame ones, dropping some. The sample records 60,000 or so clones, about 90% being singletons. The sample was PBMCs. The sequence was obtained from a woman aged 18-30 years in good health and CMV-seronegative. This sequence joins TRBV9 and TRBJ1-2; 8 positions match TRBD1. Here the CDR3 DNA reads TGTGCCAGCAGCGCAAGACAGGGGAACAACTATGGCTACACCTTC. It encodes CASSARQGNNYGYTF.